What follows are 10 T cell receptor beta chains derived from one specimen sequenced in a study of blood T cell repertoires in COVID-19. Only in-frame clones appear in the TCRdb table, and some are missing; sequencing was by immunoSEQ multiplex PCR. The repertoire consists of under 200,000 clones, with approximately 86% occurring once and the leading ten covering approximately 4.7%. The specimen sequenced was PBMCs or T cells enriched from blood (not recorded which). The receptors were gathered from a woman in her sixties or seventies with acute COVID-19.

The chain carries TRBV24-1 and TRBJ2-1, with D tentatively TRBD1 (6 bases). V lost 2 bases to trimming and J lost 10 bases, with 17 bases between them. There are 15 residues in the CDR3. Germline V gene data show CDR1 as KGHDR and CDR2 as SFDVKD. The chain's CDR3 is CATSDSSQGAVEQFF. As DNA, the CDR3 is TGTGCCACCAGTGATTCGTCACAGGGTGCAGTAGAGCAGTTCTTC.

The chain employs TRBV19 and TRBJ1-6; D perhaps matches TRBD1 (6 bases). CDR1 is LNHDA, CDR2 SQIVND, per germline (reference sequence). V was trimmed by 2 bases and J by 4 bases, leaving 15 bases between them. The CDR3 runs to 17 residues. This CDR3 is CASSIQGSRGYNSPLHF. The CDR3 DNA follows: TGTGCCAGTAGTATACAGGGGTCTCGGGGTTATAATTCACCCCTCCACTTT.

The rearrangement uses TRBV13 and TRBJ1-1, with D possibly being TRBD1 (6 bases). The germline V and J ends were trimmed by 2 bases and 2 bases, with 12 bases remaining between them. Germline lookup yields CDR1 PRHDT and CDR2 FYEKMQ (reference sequence). The CDR3 runs 15 residues. The CDR3 is CASSLSGGRNTEAFF. The CDR3 DNA sequence: TGTGCCAGCAGCTTAAGCGGGGGGCGCAACACTGAAGCTTTCTTT.

The gene calls are TRBV5-1 and TRBJ2-2; 8 bases map to TRBD1. Germline V gene lookup returns CDR1 SGHRS and CDR2 YFSETQ. V was pared by 5 bases and J by 2 bases, with 5 bases of the junction left unmatched. The CDR3 is 15 residues long. The CDR3: CASRLGQGNTGELFF. Written as DNA, the CDR3 is TGCGCCAGCAGGCTTGGACAGGGTAACACCGGGGAGCTGTTTTTT.

The chain combines TRBV30 with TRBJ1-3; D is uncertain. The V and J ends lost 4 bases and 8 bases respectively, with 15 bases between them. Germline V gives CDR1 GTSNPN, CDR2 SVGIG (reference sequence). The CDR3 extends over 13 amino acids. For the CDR3, the DNA is TGTGCCTGGAATTCGGCGGGCGGGGACACCATATATTTT. Protein sequence: CAWNSAGGDTIYF.

This sequence joins TRBV5-4 and TRBJ2-7; 10 bases align to TRBD2. CDR1 and CDR2 (germline): SGHNT, YYREEE (reference sequence). The CDR3 spans 15 residues. Trimming removed 5 bases from V and 9 bases from J; junction bases left unmatched: 14. CDR3 in DNA: TGTGCCAGCAGTCGACCGACTAGCGGGTTTACTGTGCAGTACTTC. Its protein product is CASSRPTSGFTVQYF.

The genes are TRBV6-5 and TRBJ1-1, with a tentative D call TRBD1 (6 bases). V was pared by 6 bases and J by 5 bases, with 13 bases between. Germline values: CDR1 MNHEY, CDR2 SVGAGI. The CDR3 length is 13 residues. CDR3 DNA sequence: TGTGCCAGCAGACCAGGGGAAGAGACTGAAGCTTTCTTT. Translating it yields CASRPGEETEAFF.

This rearrangement joins TRBV11-2 to TRBJ1-2, with TRBD1 as a possible D gene (6 bases). CDR1 is SGHAT and CDR2 is FQNNGV in the germline V gene. The CDR3 sequence is 14 residues long. V was pared by 5 bases and J by 4 bases, with 14 bases between. In nucleotides, the CDR3 is TGTGCCAGCAGCCCGAAAGGGGGGGCCTATGGCTACACCTTC. Its translation: CASSPKGGAYGYTF.

The table lists this clone with a few counts. This chain links TRBV7-9 with TRBJ1-2, with D uncertain. Germline loops: CDR1 SEHNR, CDR2 FQNEAQ (reference sequence). V was clipped by 1 base and J by 7 bases, with 13 bases between them. This CDR3 region has 14 residues. This CDR3 is CASSLDSFRGGYTF. The CDR3 DNA is TGTGCCAGCAGCTTAGATTCCTTTCGGGGTGGCTACACCTTC.

In this sample, this clone turned up once. The chain joins TRBV14 to TRBJ2-3; D remains ambiguous. Germline V gene sequence: CDR1 SGHDN, CDR2 FVKESK. V lost 2 bases and J lost 2, with 8 bases in between. The CDR3 runs 14 residues. In DNA, the CDR3 is TGTGCCAGCAGCCAATCACTGATCACAGATACGCAGTATTTT. It specifies CASSQSLITDTQYF.